This T cell receptor beta chain was observed in a study of blood T cell repertoires in COVID-19 (dated by TCRdb to the early 2020s). In the study overall: Samples covering the acute and convalescent phases of COVID-19 were provided by collaborators in the United States, Italy and Spain. The prospective study material was composed of cDNA or gDNA derived from T cells, B-cell-depleted T cells, or PBMCs. Subjects who had been exposed to COVID-19, were actively infected with it, or had recovered from it provided the deeply sampled blood TCRbeta repertoires that made up the dataset. A freely available public database, intended as a resource for researchers studying the immune response to SARS-CoV-2, is where the repertoires were released. The samples were drawn from two sources: the first 160 participants of the ongoing ImmuneRACE study, and fewer than 1,500 subjects contributed by 6 global collaborators. The sample metadata nearly always contained a de-identified subject ID, COVID-19 status, age in years and sex. Where available, HLA class I and class II types were obtained from metadata supplied by the sample provider rather than from assay-based typing.

Whole blood was collected in K2EDTA tubes by collaborating institutions according to the institutions' own protocols. For TCRbeta analysis, collaborators shipped samples in one of three forms: frozen whole blood, isolated PBMCs, or DNA extracted from either of those sample types. General study outcomes and caveats: The quantity of clinical and demographic metadata differed by source and by participant and was supplied without curation.

From the germline V gene, CDR1 is SGDLS and CDR2 is YYNGEE. Germline trimming amounts to 4 bases on V and 0 bases on J, with 12 as the count of junction bases outside the gene matches. The CDR3 runs 18 amino acids, cysteine and phenylalanine included. Only the CDR3 region is kept as DNA, spanning 54 bases read in frame from base 1. For this clone: Its specific antigen is unknown. One base away there is no much larger clone; base qualities are not given.

The immunoSEQ Assay, a bias-controlled multiplex PCR, was used to amplify TCRbeta CDR3 regions from genomic DNA. As for the authors' bioinformatics: Within the assay, amplification of reference gene primers was used to estimate how many nucleated cells each sample contained. Sequence reads were collapsed and filtered to measure the absolute abundance of every unique TCRbeta CDR3 rearrangement. For each sample, productive Simpson clonality was calculated by taking the square root of Simpson's diversity index across productive rearrangements. The immuneACCESS repertoire file appears here via TCRdb, limited to in-frame rearrangements. These files lack a portion of the clones; in checked studies, under half of the deficit traces to unresolved V genes, and the cause of the others is not known. V and J calls and clone size are given by that table; D and trimming were obtained from the DNA. For this sample there are about 280,000 clones; over 75% appear just once. In total, the top ten clones hold about 8.6% of the sample.

The V gene is TRBV9 and the J gene is TRBJ1-4; 7 junctional bases match TRBD1. This clonotype originated in a man in his late teens or twenties with active or convalescent COVID-19. The specimen sequenced was peripheral blood. The CDR3 here reads CASSRSGQVLATNEKLFF. The DNA sequence is given as TGTGCCAGCAGCCGCTCCGGACAGGTCCTTGCAACTAATGAAAAACTGTTTTTT.